A selection of T cell receptor beta chains follows, all from one sample in a study of Graves' ophthalmopathy and Graves' hyperthyroidism. One entry per CDR3 protein results from TCRdb running MiXCR on the multiplex PCR reads. The table includes a few hundred thousand distinct CDR3 sequences, approximately 35% detected once. The sequenced sample was peripheral blood or thyroid tissue (not recorded which). The receptors here all came from an adult man with Graves' hyperthyroidism. Each CDR3 is given with its conserved first and last residue. D genes are given only for firm matches. Clone sizes are given selectively: once, few, many, or a class where the clone is expanded.

V: TRBV20-1
D: .
J: TRBJ2-5
size: few
DNA: TGCAGTGCTAGAGTGGGACGGGGTAGCGTCACAGATACGCAGTACTTC
CDR3: CSARVGRGSVTDTQYF

V: TRBV6-5
D: .
J: TRBJ2-5
size: many
DNA: TGTGCCAGCGGGGCCCGGACCTACGGACGAGAGACCCAGTACTTC
CDR3: CASGARTYGRETQYF

V: TRBV5-1
D: .
J: TRBJ2-6
size: few
DNA: TGCGCCAGCAGCGCAGCAGAGTACTCTGGGGCCAACGTCCTGACTTTC
CDR3: CASSAAEYSGANVLTF

V: TRBV5-1
D: TRBD1
J: TRBJ2-7
size: many
DNA: TGCGCCAGCAGCTTGCGGAGGACAGGTGCCAGCTACGAGCAGTACTTC
CDR3: CASSLRRTGASYEQYF

V: TRBV6-5
D: TRBD1
J: TRBJ1-1
size: .
DNA: TGTGCCAGCAGCTTAAGTCAGGGGGCGGTTGGTGGAGCTTTCTTT
CDR3: CASSLSQGAVGGAFF

V: TRBV29-1
D: .
J: TRBJ1-1
size: many
DNA: TGCAGCGTTGAAGTAGTTGGGGGGACGGCTGAAGCTTTCTTT
CDR3: CSVEVVGGTAEAFF

V: TRBV7-9
D: .
J: TRBJ2-7
size: few
DNA: TGTGCCAGCAGCTTGTATCAGGGGTCCTACGAGCAGTACTTC
CDR3: CASSLYQGSYEQYF

V: TRBV20-1
D: .
J: TRBJ2-7
size: few
DNA: TGCAGTGCTATATCACGACAAATACCCTCCTACGAGCAGTACTTC
CDR3: CSAISRQIPSYEQYF

V: TRBV12-3/TRBV12-4
D: .
J: TRBJ1-5
size: many
DNA: TGTGCCAGCAGCCGGTCCGGGCGTCAGCCCCAGCATTTT
CDR3: CASSRSGRQPQHF

V: TRBV29-1
D: .
J: TRBJ2-7
size: .
DNA: TGCAGCGTTGTAGTCGGGGTCCACTCCTACGAGCAGTACTTC
CDR3: CSVVVGVHSYEQYF

V: TRBV12-3/TRBV12-4
D: TRBD1
J: TRBJ2-5
size: .
DNA: TGTGCCAGCAGTTTAGCGAGGGGGCTAGGCAATCAGCCCCAGTACTTC
CDR3: CASSLARGLGNQPQYF

V: TRBV20-1
D: TRBD1
J: TRBJ2-5
size: many
DNA: TGCAGTGCTTTATCAAGGGACAGTAGAGCCCAAGAGACCCAGTACTTC
CDR3: CSALSRDSRAQETQYF

V: TRBV7-2
D: .
J: TRBJ2-7
size: .
DNA: TGTGCCAGCAGCGACTCCTGGGACGGGCAGGGGACCCACGAGCAGTACTTC
CDR3: CASSDSWDGQGTHEQYF

V: TRBV2
D: .
J: TRBJ1-2
size: .
DNA: TGTGCCAGCAGTGATTTAAGACAGAGGGCGCGTGGCTACACCTTC
CDR3: CASSDLRQRARGYTF

V: TRBV5-1
D: .
J: TRBJ2-7
size: many
DNA: TGCGCCAGCAGCCTTACAACGTCCTACGAGCAGTACTTC
CDR3: CASSLTTSYEQYF

V: TRBV12-3/TRBV12-4
D: .
J: TRBJ1-6
size: many
DNA: TGTGCCAGCAGTGAAGGTCTCTCAAATTCACCCCTCCACTTT
CDR3: CASSEGLSNSPLHF

V: TRBV28
D: TRBD1
J: TRBJ2-7
size: few
DNA: TGTGCCAGCAGCCATGACAGGGTAGTAGTCTACGAGCAGTACTTC
CDR3: CASSHDRVVVYEQYF

V: TRBV29-1
D: .
J: TRBJ2-7
size: many
DNA: TGCAGCGTTGAAGAGGAATGGTCCAGGGGAGGCAACGAGCAGTACTTC
CDR3: CSVEEEWSRGGNEQYF

V: TRBV24-1
D: .
J: TRBJ2-3
size: .
DNA: TGTGCCACCAGTGATTTTGGCTCGGGGGATACGCAGTATTTT
CDR3: CATSDFGSGDTQYF

V: TRBV9
D: .
J: TRBJ1-6
size: .
DNA: TGTGCCAGCAGCGTGGCTCAAGAATTCTATAATTCACCCCTCCACTTT
CDR3: CASSVAQEFYNSPLHF

V: TRBV9
D: .
J: TRBJ2-5
size: many
DNA: TGTGCCAGCAGCCCTCAAGAGCGGGCAATGGGAGAGACCCAGTACTTC
CDR3: CASSPQERAMGETQYF

V: TRBV12-3/TRBV12-4
D: .
J: TRBJ1-1
size: .
DNA: TGTGCCGGCAGTTCCCCGGGGGCTGAAGCTTTCTTT
CDR3: CAGSSPGAEAFF

V: TRBV5-4
D: .
J: TRBJ1-5
size: .
DNA: TGTGCCAGCAGCTTGGAAGGGGATAGCAATCGGCCCCAGCATTTT
CDR3: CASSLEGDSNRPQHF

V: TRBV5-8
D: TRBD1
J: TRBJ2-5
size: many
DNA: TGTGCCAGCAGCGGGGGACAGGAGACCCAGTACTTC
CDR3: CASSGGQETQYF

V: TRBV10-3
D: .
J: TRBJ2-2
size: .
DNA: TGTGCCATCAGTGGGACGGCCGGGGAGCTGTTTTTT
CDR3: CAISGTAGELFF